This is a list of T cell receptor beta chains from one sample in a study of blood T cell repertoires in COVID-19. Measured with immunoSEQ multiplex PCR; TCRdb has only the in-frame clones, and not every one. The repertoire holds roughly 300,000 clones, with approximately 84% as singletons. The material sequenced was PBMCs or T cells enriched from blood (not recorded which). All receptors derive from a woman younger than 35 who had recovered from COVID-19. The CDR3 runs from the conserved cysteine through the conserved F or W. A D gene is named only where the DNA matches it firmly. Expanded clones get a size class; other rows say once, few or many, or leave the size out.

j_call v_call clone_size d_call cdr3_aa cdr3_nt
TRBJ2-1 TRBV9 . . CASSVGPGSNEQFF TGTGCCAGCAGCGTAGGCCCGGGGAGCAATGAGCAGTTCTTC
TRBJ1-2 TRBV3-1/TRBV3-2 . . CASSQEENDGYTF TGTGCCAGCAGCCAAGAAGAGAACGATGGCTACACCTTC
TRBJ2-3 TRBV7-9 . TRBD2 CASSYGLGVDTQYF TGTGCCAGCAGCTACGGACTAGGGGTAGATACGCAGTATTTT
TRBJ1-1 TRBV7-8 . . CASSHGRGNTEAFF TGTGCCAGCAGCCACGGACGGGGAAACACTGAAGCTTTCTTT
TRBJ2-3 TRBV7-3 . . CASSLEPGRKYF TGTGCCAGCAGCTTAGAACCAGGCAGGAAGTATTTT
TRBJ2-7 TRBV5-1 once TRBD1 CASSLGTGGGFAEQYF TGCGCCAGCAGCTTGGGGACAGGGGGCGGGTTCGCCGAGCAGTACTTC
TRBJ2-5 TRBV11-2 once TRBD2 CASSLAASGGLETQYF TGTGCCAGCAGCTTAGCGGCTAGCGGGGGGCTAGAGACCCAGTACTTC
TRBJ1-1 TRBV9 . TRBD1 CASSGTGYTEAFF TGTGCCAGCAGCGGGACAGGGTACACTGAAGCTTTCTTT
TRBJ2-5 TRBV3-1/TRBV3-2 . TRBD1 CASLNGRGETQYF TGTGCCAGCCTTAACGGCAGGGGGGAGACCCAGTACTTC
TRBJ1-4 TRBV6-5 . . CASSYSSGVDEKLFF TGTGCCAGCAGTTACTCGTCAGGGGTGGATGAAAAACTGTTTTTT
TRBJ2-1 TRBV24-1 . . CATSEETGYNEQFF TGTGCCACCAGTGAAGAAACAGGATACAATGAGCAGTTCTTC
TRBJ2-2 TRBV25-1 . TRBD2 CASSESWAGVRTGELFF TGTGCCAGCAGTGAATCCTGGGCGGGAGTCCGTACCGGGGAGCTGTTTTTT
TRBJ1-4 TRBV7-9 . TRBD1 CASSFDRVWGEKLFF TGTGCCAGCAGCTTCGACAGGGTTTGGGGTGAAAAACTGTTTTTT
TRBJ2-3 TRBV5-1 . . CASSFLSQSTDTQYF TGCGCCAGCAGCTTCCTGAGTCAAAGCACAGATACGCAGTATTTT
TRBJ2-3 TRBV2 . TRBD2 CASKLAGGPPTDTQYF TGTGCCAGCAAACTAGCGGGAGGCCCCCCCACAGATACGCAGTATTTT
TRBJ2-7 TRBV13 once . CASSQLPQGKYEQYF TGTGCCAGCAGCCAACTTCCACAGGGAAAGTACGAGCAGTACTTC
TRBJ2-7 TRBV7-2 . TRBD2 CASEHGREGDEQYF TGTGCCAGCGAACACGGTAGGGAGGGAGACGAGCAGTACTTC
TRBJ1-6 TRBV2 . TRBD1 CASRAGGQGISPLHF TGTGCCAGCAGGGCGGGAGGACAGGGGATTTCACCCCTCCACTTT
TRBJ2-3 TRBV29-1 . TRBD2 CSVAGTSGNTQYF TGCAGCGTCGCCGGGACTAGCGGAAATACGCAGTATTTT
TRBJ2-7 TRBV19 once . CASAGTSLTRGNYEQYF TGTGCCAGTGCGGGGACCTCACTAACCCGGGGAAACTACGAGCAGTACTTC
TRBJ1-3 TRBV18 . . CASSSGVNSGNTIYF TGTGCCAGCTCATCCGGGGTTAACTCTGGAAACACCATATATTTT
TRBJ2-1 TRBV2 . TRBD1 CATRPGQGVNEQFF TGTGCCACCCGACCGGGACAGGGGGTCAATGAGCAGTTCTTC
TRBJ1-1 TRBV6-1 . . CASSEYRPANTEAFF TGTGCCAGCAGTGAGTACAGGCCGGCGAACACTGAAGCTTTCTTT
TRBJ1-5 TRBV15 few . CATSRDARETQPQHF TGTGCCACCAGCAGAGATGCCAGGGAAACTCAGCCCCAGCATTTT